The 15 T cell receptor beta chains in this list originate from one sample, sequenced in a study of CXCR3-negative and CXCR3-positive naive CD8 T cells. 5' RACE that incorporated UMI labels was used to prepare the TRB cDNA libraries. TCRdb processed the 5' RACE reads again and assigns one entry to each CDR3 protein, with no DNA. This repertoire includes roughly 24,000 distinct CDR3 sequences. The sample consisted of memory CD8+ T cells from blood. Source of these receptors: a human donor in good health. Some clones in this sample may be carry-over from other donors' samples.

This CDR3 is CASSRGTEGDTIYF. The V and J genes are TRBV6-5 and TRBJ1-3; no DNA is available, so the TRBD1 call from TCRdb remains unchecked. The germline gives CDR1 MNHEY, CDR2 SVGAGI. The CDR3 is 14 residues long.

This rearrangement joins TRBV20-1 to TRBJ2-7; no DNA is available, so the TRBD1 call from TCRdb remains unchecked. CDR3 length equals 14 residues. The germline gives CDR1 DFQATT, CDR2 SNEGSKA (reference sequence). The CDR3 sequence is CSARVAGQVYEQYF.

The chain employs TRBV28 and TRBJ2-1; TCRdb gives TRBD1 as the D gene, but with no DNA this cannot be confirmed. CDR1 and CDR2 from the germline V gene are MDHEN and SYDVKM. The CDR3 is 13 amino acids. CDR3 sequence reads: CASINRPYNEQFF. Full variable domain (missing parts from reference TRBV28 and TRBJ2-1): DVKVTQSSRYLVKRTGEKVFLECVQDMDHENMFWYRQDPGLGLRLIYFSYDVKMKEKGDIPEGYSVSREKKERFSLILESASTNQTSMYLCASINRPYNEQFFGPGTRLTVL.

The rearrangement links TRBV6-6 to TRBJ2-5; the D call of TRBD1 rests on TCRdb alone, since no DNA is present to check it. This CDR3 spans 17 amino acids. Germline V gene lookup returns CDR1 MNHNY and CDR2 SVGAGI (reference sequence). The CDR3: CASSYVLQGGGQETQYF.

This chain uses TRBV7-9 with TRBJ2-7. The CDR3 loop spans 17 amino acids. CDR1 SEHNR and CDR2 FQNEAQ come from the germline V gene (reference sequence). The CDR3 protein is CASSLPDPIFSSYEQYF.

The rearrangement joins TRBV20-1 to TRBJ2-1; TCRdb's assignment of TRBD2 cannot be checked, as there is no DNA. CDR1 is DFQATT, CDR2 SNEGSKA, per germline (reference sequence). The CDR3 covers 14 residues. CDR3 sequence reads: CSAPRAIAGNEQFF.

This sequence joins TRBV12-3 or TRBV12-4 and TRBJ2-5; TCRdb names TRBD1, which stays unverified in the absence of DNA. The CDR3 contains 13 residues. This CDR3 is CASSSAGEETQYF.

The rearrangement links TRBV7-2 to TRBJ2-2; TCRdb's D call of TRBD2 is untestable without DNA. CDR1 and CDR2 (germline): SGHTA, FQGNSA. This CDR3 region has 17 residues. This CDR3 is CASSPRRSGGAPGELFF.

The chain recombines TRBV7-6 with TRBJ2-7; TCRdb outputs TRBD1, but without DNA this stays unchecked. This CDR3 is 16 amino acids long. In germline, CDR1 is SGHVS, CDR2 FNYEAQ. This chain's CDR3 is CASSLEGGRASYEQYF.

The chain combines TRBV29-1 with TRBJ2-5. CDR3 length: 14 residues. Germline V gene data show CDR1 as SQVTM and CDR2 as ANQGSEA. The CDR3 sequence: CSLIGIDFQETQYF.

CDR3 in amino acids: CASSYGTGPYEQYF. V gene TRBV6-5 combines with J gene TRBJ2-7; TCRdb picks TRBD1, but there is no DNA to check that call. The CDR3 totals 14 residues. Germline V lookup: CDR1 MNHEY, CDR2 SVGAGI.

The CDR3 here is CASSHEDGPEAFF. The rearrangement joins TRBV7-9 to TRBJ1-1. This CDR3 has 13 amino acids. Germline V gene sequence: CDR1 SEHNR, CDR2 FQNEAQ (reference sequence).

This clonotype is medium-sized by frequency. V and J are TRBV15 and TRBJ2-7; TCRdb's assignment of TRBD1 cannot be checked, as there is no DNA. The V gene's germline CDR1 is LNHNV and CDR2 YYDKDF (reference sequence). This CDR3 region has 13 residues. The CDR3 loop is CATSPAGTYEQYF.

This clonotype registers medium-sized by frequency. The V and J genes are TRBV20-1 and TRBJ1-1; TCRdb outputs TRBD1, but without DNA this stays unchecked. The CDR3 is made up of 14 amino acids. CDR1 and CDR2 (germline): DFQATT, SNEGSKA (reference sequence). The CDR3 loop is CSARAPGGHTEAFF.

The chain employs TRBV7-3 and TRBJ2-3; lacking DNA, the TRBD2 call made by TCRdb goes unchecked. Germline-derived CDR1 and CDR2 are SGHTA and FQGTGA. This CDR3 contains 14 residues. CDR3 sequence: CASSPLGGGDTQYF.